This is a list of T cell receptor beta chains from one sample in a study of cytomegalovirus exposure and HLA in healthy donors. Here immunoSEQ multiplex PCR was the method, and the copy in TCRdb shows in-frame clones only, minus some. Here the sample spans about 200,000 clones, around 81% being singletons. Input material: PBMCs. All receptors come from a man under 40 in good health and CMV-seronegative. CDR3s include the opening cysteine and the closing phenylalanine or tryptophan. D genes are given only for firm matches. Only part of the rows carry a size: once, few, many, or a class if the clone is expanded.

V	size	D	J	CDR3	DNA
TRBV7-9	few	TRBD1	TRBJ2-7	CASSSVRQGYEQYF	TGTGCCAGCAGCTCGGTTCGACAGGGGTACGAGCAGTACTTC
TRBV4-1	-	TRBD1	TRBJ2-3	CASSGIRGQGADTQYF	TGCGCCAGCAGCGGGATCCGGGGACAGGGAGCCGATACGCAGTATTTT
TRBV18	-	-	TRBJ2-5	CASSQEFQETQYF	TGTGCCAGCTCACAAGAGTTCCAAGAGACCCAGTACTTC
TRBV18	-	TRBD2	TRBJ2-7	CASSPGGPYEQYF	TGTGCCAGCTCTCCGGGAGGGCCTTACGAGCAGTACTTC
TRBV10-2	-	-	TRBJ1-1	CASGRQVDTEAFF	TGCGCCAGCGGGCGACAGGTTGACACTGAAGCTTTCTTT
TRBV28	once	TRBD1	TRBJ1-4	CASSPGTVNNEKLFF	TGTGCCAGCAGTCCAGGGACAGTCAACAATGAAAAACTGTTTTTT
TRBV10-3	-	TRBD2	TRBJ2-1	CAISEGGGSYNEQFF	TGTGCCATCAGTGAGGGGGGGGGATCCTACAATGAGCAGTTCTTC
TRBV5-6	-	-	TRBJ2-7	CASRLGGRGEQYF	TGTGCCAGCCGCTTGGGGGGGCGCGGGGAGCAGTACTTC
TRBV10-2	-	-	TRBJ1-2	CASSDRGFSYGYTF	TGCGCCAGCAGTGATAGAGGGTTCTCCTATGGCTACACCTTC
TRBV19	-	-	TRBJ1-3	CASSNTGGNTIYF	TGTGCCAGTAGTAACACAGGGGGAAACACCATATATTTT
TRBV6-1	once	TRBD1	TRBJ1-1	CASSLRLDRRQVAFF	TGTGCCAGCAGCCTACGTCTGGACAGGCGGCAGGTGGCTTTCTTT
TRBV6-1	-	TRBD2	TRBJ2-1	CASSGEAGGRSSYNEQFF	TGTGCCAGCAGTGGGGAGGCGGGAGGGAGAAGCTCCTACAATGAGCAGTTCTTC
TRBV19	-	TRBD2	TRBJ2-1	CASSRQTSGYSSYNEQFF	TGTGCCAGTAGTCGCCAGACTAGCGGTTATAGCTCCTACAATGAGCAGTTCTTC
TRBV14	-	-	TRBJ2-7	CASSPPRVEGVGQYF	TGTGCCAGCAGCCCACCCAGAGTTGAGGGGGTCGGGCAGTACTTC
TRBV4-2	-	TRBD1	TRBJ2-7	CASSQSFGQGAYEQYF	TGTGCCAGCAGCCAGAGCTTCGGGCAGGGGGCTTACGAGCAGTACTTC
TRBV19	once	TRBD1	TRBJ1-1	CASSPRGGYTEAFF	TGTGCCAGTAGCCCGAGAGGGGGCTACACTGAAGCTTTCTTT
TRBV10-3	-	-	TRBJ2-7	CAISDSYEQYF	TGTGCCATCAGTGACAGTTACGAGCAGTACTTC
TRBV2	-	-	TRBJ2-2	CASSAIRGGELFF	TGTGCCAGCAGTGCGATTCGGGGCGGGGAGCTGTTTTTT
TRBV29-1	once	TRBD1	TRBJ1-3	CSATPDRAGNTIYF	TGCAGCGCTACCCCTGACAGGGCTGGAAACACCATATATTTT
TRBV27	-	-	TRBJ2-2	CASSLIKNTGELFF	TGTGCCAGCAGTTTAATAAAGAACACCGGGGAGCTGTTTTTT
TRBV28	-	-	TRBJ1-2	CASSLIGGNGYTF	TGTGCCAGCAGTTTAATTGGAGGGAATGGCTACACCTTC
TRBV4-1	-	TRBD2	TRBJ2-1	CASSPVSGRPYNEQFF	TGCGCCAGCAGCCCAGTTAGCGGGAGGCCATACAATGAGCAGTTCTTC
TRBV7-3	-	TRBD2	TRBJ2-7	CASSSTEFLAALGEQYF	TGTGCCAGCAGCTCCACCGAATTTCTAGCGGCTCTGGGTGAGCAGTACTTC
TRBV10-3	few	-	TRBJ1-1	CAIRRGGGDLEAFF	TGTGCCATCAGGAGGGGAGGTGGGGACTTGGAGGCTTTCTTT
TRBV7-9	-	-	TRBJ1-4	CASSWQEKLFF	TGTGCCAGCAGCTGGCAGGAAAAACTGTTTTTT
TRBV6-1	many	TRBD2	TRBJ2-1	CASSVQASGGGSEQFF	TGTGCCAGCAGTGTACAGGCGTCGGGGGGGGGCAGTGAGCAGTTCTTC
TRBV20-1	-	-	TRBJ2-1	CSARWENEQFF	TGCAGTGCTAGATGGGAGAACGAGCAGTTCTTC
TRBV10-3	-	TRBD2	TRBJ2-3	CAIRASSGRDDLTQYF	TGTGCCATCAGGGCGTCTAGCGGGAGGGACGATCTTACGCAGTATTTT
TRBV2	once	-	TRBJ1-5	CASTPRAGERPQHF	TGTGCCAGCACCCCCCGGGCAGGGGAGAGGCCCCAGCATTTT
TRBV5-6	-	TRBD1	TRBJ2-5	CASSSGQPTRETQYF	TGTGCCAGCAGCTCGGGACAGCCAACAAGAGAGACCCAGTACTTC
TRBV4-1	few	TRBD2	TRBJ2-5	CASSQEPLLAGGHETQYF	TGCGCCAGCAGCCAAGAACCGCTACTAGCGGGAGGGCATGAGACCCAGTACTTC
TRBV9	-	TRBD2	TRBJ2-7	CASSAGLGVSYEQYF	TGTGCCAGCAGCGCGGGACTAGGGGTCTCCTACGAGCAGTACTTC
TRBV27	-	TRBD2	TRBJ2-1	CASSPTTSGRAYNEQFF	TGTGCCAGCAGTCCTACAACTAGCGGGAGGGCCTACAATGAGCAGTTCTTC
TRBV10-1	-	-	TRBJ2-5	CASSESSGPKETQYF	TGCGCCAGCAGTGAGTCGTCAGGGCCCAAAGAGACCCAGTACTTC
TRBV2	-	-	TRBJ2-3	CASRGTAGGGTDTQYF	TGTGCCAGCAGGGGGACAGCCGGGGGTGGGACAGATACGCAGTATTTT
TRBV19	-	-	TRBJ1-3	CASSMIGGGNTIYF	TGTGCCAGTAGTATGATCGGAGGTGGAAACACCATATATTTT
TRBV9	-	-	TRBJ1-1	CASSAGLSTEAFF	TGTGCCAGCAGCGCGGGACTATCCACTGAAGCTTTCTTT
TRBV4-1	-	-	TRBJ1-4	CASTSSGMGGREKLFF	TGCGCCAGCACCTCGTCTGGAATGGGGGGGCGAGAAAAACTGTTTTTT
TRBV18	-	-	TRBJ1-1	CASSPQATGMNTEAFF	TGTGCCAGCTCACCCCAGGCGACAGGTATGAACACTGAAGCTTTCTTT
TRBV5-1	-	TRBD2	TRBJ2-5	CASSLVIAGQETQYF	TGCGCCAGCAGCTTGGTTATAGCGGGCCAAGAGACCCAGTACTTC
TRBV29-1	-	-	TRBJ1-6	CSVGFRSNSPLHF	TGCAGCGTTGGATTCAGGTCTAATTCACCCCTCCACTTT
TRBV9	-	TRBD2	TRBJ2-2	CASSVGFGGSFGELFF	TGTGCCAGCAGCGTGGGTTTCGGCGGGAGTTTCGGGGAGCTGTTTTTT
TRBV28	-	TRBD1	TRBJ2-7	CASSRTGYEQYF	TGTGCCAGCAGTAGGACAGGCTACGAGCAGTACTTC
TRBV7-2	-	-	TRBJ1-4	CASSLAEATNEKLFF	TGTGCCAGCAGCCTAGCGGAGGCAACTAATGAAAAACTGTTTTTT